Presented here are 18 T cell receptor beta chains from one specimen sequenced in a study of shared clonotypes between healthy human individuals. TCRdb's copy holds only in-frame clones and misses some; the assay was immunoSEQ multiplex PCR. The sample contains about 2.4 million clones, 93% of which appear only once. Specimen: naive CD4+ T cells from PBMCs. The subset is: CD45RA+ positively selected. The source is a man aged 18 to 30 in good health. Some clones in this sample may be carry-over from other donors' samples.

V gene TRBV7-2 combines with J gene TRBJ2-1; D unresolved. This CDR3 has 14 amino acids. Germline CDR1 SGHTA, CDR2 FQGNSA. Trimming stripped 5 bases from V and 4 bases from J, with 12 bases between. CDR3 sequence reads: CASSIPLNYNEQFF. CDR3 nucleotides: TGTGCCAGCAGCATACCACTAAATTACAATGAGCAGTTCTTC.

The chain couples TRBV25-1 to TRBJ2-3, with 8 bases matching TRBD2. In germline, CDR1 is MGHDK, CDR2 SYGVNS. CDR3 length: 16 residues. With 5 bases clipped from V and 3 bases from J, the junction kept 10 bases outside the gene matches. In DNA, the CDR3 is TGTGCCAGCAGTCATCCGGGAGGGCCTGAGACAGATACGCAGTATTTT. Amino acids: CASSHPGGPETDTQYF.

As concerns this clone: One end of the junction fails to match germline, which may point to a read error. The CDR3 protein is CAGGPGSNEQYF. The CDR3 DNA sequence: TGCGCAGGGGGCCCAGGGAGCAACGAGCAGTACTTC. The chain carries TRBV6-1 and TRBJ2-7, with 8 bases lining up with TRBD1. Germline V CDR1 and CDR2: MNHNS, SASEGT. This CDR3 spans 12 amino acids.

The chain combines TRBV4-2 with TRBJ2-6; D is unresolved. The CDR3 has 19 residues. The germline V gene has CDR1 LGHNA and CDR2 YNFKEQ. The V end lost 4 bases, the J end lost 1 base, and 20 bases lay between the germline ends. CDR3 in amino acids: CASSPLQSGLYSGANVLTF. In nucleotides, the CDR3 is TGTGCCAGCAGCCCCCTACAGTCAGGATTATATTCTGGGGCCAACGTCCTGACTTTC.

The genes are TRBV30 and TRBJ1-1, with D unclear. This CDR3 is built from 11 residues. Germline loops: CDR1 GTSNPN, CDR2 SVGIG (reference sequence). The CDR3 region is CAGSRETEAFF. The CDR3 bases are TGTGCGGGGAGTCGGGAGACTGAAGCTTTCTTT.

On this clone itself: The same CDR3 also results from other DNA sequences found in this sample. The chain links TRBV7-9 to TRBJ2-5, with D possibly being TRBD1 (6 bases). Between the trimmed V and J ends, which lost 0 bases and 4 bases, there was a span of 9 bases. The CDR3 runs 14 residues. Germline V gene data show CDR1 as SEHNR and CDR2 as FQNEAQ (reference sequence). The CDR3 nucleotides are TGTGCCAGCAGCTTAGCCTCAGGGGCAGAGACCCAGTACTTC. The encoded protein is CASSLASGAETQYF.

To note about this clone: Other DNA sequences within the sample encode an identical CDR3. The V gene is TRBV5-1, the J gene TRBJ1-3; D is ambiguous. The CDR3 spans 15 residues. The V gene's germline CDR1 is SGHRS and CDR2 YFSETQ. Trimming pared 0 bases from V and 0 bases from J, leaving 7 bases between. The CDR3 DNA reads TGCGCCAGCAGCTTGGGGGCCCGCTCTGGAAACACCATATATTTT. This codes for CASSLGARSGNTIYF.

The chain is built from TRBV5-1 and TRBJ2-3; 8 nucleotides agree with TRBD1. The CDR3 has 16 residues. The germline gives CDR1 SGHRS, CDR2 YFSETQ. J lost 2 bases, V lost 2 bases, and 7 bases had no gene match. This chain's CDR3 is CASSFGQGAATDTQYF. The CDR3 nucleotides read TGCGCCAGCAGCTTTGGCCAGGGGGCAGCCACAGATACGCAGTATTTT. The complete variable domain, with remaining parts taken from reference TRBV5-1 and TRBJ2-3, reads KAGVTQTPRYLIKTRGQQVTLSCSPISGHRSVSWYQQTPGQGLQFLFEYFSETQRNKGNFPGRFSGRQFSNSRSEMNVSTLELGDSALYLCASSFGQGAATDTQYFGPGTRLTVL.

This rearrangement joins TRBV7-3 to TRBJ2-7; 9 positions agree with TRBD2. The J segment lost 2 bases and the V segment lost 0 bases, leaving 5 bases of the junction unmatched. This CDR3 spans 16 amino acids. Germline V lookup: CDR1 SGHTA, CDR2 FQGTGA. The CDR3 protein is CASSLTSASGTYEQYF. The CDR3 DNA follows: TGTGCCAGCAGCTTAACCTCGGCTAGCGGGACCTACGAGCAGTACTTC.

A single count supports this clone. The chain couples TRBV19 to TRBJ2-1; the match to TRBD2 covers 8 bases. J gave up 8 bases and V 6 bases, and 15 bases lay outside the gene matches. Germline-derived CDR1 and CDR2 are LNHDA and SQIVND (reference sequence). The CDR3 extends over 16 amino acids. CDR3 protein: CASSLGTRVRYDEQFF. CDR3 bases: TGTGCCAGTAGCCTGGGGACTAGGGTCCGATACGATGAGCAGTTCTTC.

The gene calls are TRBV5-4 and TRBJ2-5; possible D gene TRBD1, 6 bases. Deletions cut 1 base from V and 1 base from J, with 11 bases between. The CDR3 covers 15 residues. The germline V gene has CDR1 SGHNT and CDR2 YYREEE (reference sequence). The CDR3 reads CASSLTKQGQETQYF. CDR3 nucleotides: TGTGCCAGCAGCTTGACCAAACAGGGCCAAGAGACCCAGTACTTC.

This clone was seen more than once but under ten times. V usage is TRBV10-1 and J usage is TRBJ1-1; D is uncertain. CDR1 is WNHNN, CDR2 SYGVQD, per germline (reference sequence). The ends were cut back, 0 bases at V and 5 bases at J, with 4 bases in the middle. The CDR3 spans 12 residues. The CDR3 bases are TGCGCCAGCAGTGAGTCGCAAACTGAAGCTTTCTTT. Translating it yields CASSESQTEAFF.

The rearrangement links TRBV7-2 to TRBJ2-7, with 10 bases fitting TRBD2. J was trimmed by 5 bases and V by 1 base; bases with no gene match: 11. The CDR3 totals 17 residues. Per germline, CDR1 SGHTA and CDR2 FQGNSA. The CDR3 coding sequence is TGTGCCAGCAGCTTAGTCCAGCTAGCGGGAGTTCAGAACGAGCAGTACTTC. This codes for CASSLVQLAGVQNEQYF.

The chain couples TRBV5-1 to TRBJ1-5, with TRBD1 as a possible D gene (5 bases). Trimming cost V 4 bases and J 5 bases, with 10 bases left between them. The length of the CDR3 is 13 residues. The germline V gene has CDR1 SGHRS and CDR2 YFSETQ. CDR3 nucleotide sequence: TGCGCCAGCAGCCCGGGGGATGATCAGCCCCAGCATTTT. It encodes CASSPGDDQPQHF.

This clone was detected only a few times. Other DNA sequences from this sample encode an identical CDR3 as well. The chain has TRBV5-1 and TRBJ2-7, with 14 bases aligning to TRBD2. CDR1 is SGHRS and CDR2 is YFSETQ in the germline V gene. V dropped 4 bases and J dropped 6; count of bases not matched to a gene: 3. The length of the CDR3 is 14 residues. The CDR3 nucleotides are TGCGCCAGCAGCCCCGGGACTAGCGGGAGCGAGCAGTACTTC. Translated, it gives CASSPGTSGSEQYF. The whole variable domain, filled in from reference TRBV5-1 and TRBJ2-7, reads KAGVTQTPRYLIKTRGQQVTLSCSPISGHRSVSWYQQTPGQGLQFLFEYFSETQRNKGNFPGRFSGRQFSNSRSEMNVSTLELGDSALYLCASSPGTSGSEQYFGPGTRLTVT.

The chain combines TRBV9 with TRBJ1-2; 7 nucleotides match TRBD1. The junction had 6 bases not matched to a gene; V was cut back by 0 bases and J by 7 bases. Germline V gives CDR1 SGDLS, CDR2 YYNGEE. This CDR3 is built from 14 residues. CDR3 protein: CASSVGQGEGGYTF. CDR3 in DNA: TGTGCCAGCAGCGTAGGACAGGGAGAGGGTGGCTACACCTTC.

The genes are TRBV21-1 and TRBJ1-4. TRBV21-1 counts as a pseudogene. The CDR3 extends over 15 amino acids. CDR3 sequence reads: CASSKRSVMREKLFF. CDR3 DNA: TGTGCCAGCAGCAAAAGAAGCGTTATGAGGGAAAAACTGTTTTTT.

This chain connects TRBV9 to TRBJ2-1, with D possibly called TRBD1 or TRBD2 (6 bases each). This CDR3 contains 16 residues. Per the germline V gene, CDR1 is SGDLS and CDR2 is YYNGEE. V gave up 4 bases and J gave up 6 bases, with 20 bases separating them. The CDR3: CASSLTGASVGNEQFF. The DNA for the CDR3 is TGTGCCAGCAGCTTAACGGGGGCTAGCGTGGGCAATGAGCAGTTCTTC.